Each of the 18 T cell receptor beta chains below was sequenced from the same sample in a study of PD-L1 blockade in urothelial cancer. Profiling relied on immunoSEQ multiplex PCR, and the TCRdb table lists in-frame clones only, not all of them. This table holds 130,000 or so clones, less than 85% found once. The time point denotes: pretreatment peripheral blood. This specimen consisted of PBMCs, obtained around atezolizumab (anti-PD-L1) treatment. The receptors here all came from a man in his fifties or sixties with urothelial cancer.

The chain recombines TRBV5-5 with TRBJ1-2, with 7 bases matching TRBD1. Germline CDR1 is SGHKS and CDR2 is YYEKEE (reference sequence). The V segment lost 2 bases and the J segment 8 bases; nucleotides outside the gene matches: 18. This CDR3 region has 17 residues. For the CDR3, the DNA is TGTGCCAGCAGCTTTAATCCGCAACAGGGGCCCCAAACAGGCTACACCTTC. Its protein product is CASSFNPQQGPQTGYTF.

This chain links TRBV30 with TRBJ2-1, with 10 nucleotides matching TRBD2. The CDR3 has 14 residues. V shed 3 bases and J 6 bases; nucleotides not matched to a gene: 5. Germline V lookup: CDR1 GTSNPN, CDR2 SVGIG (reference sequence). CDR3 DNA sequence: TGTGCCTGGAGGGCTAGCGGGAGACTCAATGAGCAGTTCTTC. This gives the protein CAWRASGRLNEQFF.

The gene calls are TRBV9 and TRBJ2-5, with 7 bases lining up with TRBD1. The trim removed 4 bases at V and 5 bases at J, leaving 8 bases unmatched. The CDR3 covers 14 residues. The V gene's germline CDR1 is SGDLS and CDR2 YYNGEE. The CDR3 is CASSTGVLTETQYF. The CDR3 DNA is TGTGCCAGCAGCACAGGGGTGCTTACGGAGACCCAGTACTTC.

The chain combines TRBV5-4 with TRBJ2-7; 13 bases match TRBD2. The CDR3 runs to 15 residues. Trimming cost V 5 bases and J 2 bases; bases outside gene matches: 4. Germline CDR1 and CDR2: SGHNT and YYREEE (reference sequence). CDR3: CASRPGTSGTYEQYF. In nucleotides, the CDR3 is TGTGCCAGCAGGCCTGGGACTAGCGGGACCTACGAGCAGTACTTC.

V is TRBV2 and J is TRBJ1-6; 7 bases align to TRBD1. The CDR3 has 13 amino acids. Germline-derived CDR1 and CDR2 are SNHLY and FYNNEI. The ends lost 6 bases at V and 12 bases at J; junction bases unmatched: 8. This CDR3 reads CASSRTGREPLHF. The CDR3 nucleotides read TGTGCCAGCAGCCGGACAGGTCGAGAACCCCTCCACTTT.

This clone was seen a handful of times. The chain employs TRBV5-4 and TRBJ1-6; D is unresolved. Between the trimmed V and J ends, which lost 2 bases and 11 bases, there was a span of 8 bases. The CDR3 is 12 amino acids. Germline V lookup: CDR1 SGHNT, CDR2 YYREEE (reference sequence). The CDR3 DNA reads TGTGCCAGCAGCTTCAGTTCTGCACCCCTCCACTTT. This encodes CASSFSSAPLHF.

The chain uses TRBV2 and TRBJ2-3; 7 bases match TRBD2. V was pared by 6 bases and J by 0 bases, with 9 bases of the junction left unmatched. CDR1 is SNHLY, CDR2 FYNNEI, per germline. The CDR3 consists of 16 residues. The CDR3 region has the DNA TGTGCCAGCAGGCCACTAGCGATCAATAGCACAGATACGCAGTATTTT. This sequence encodes CASRPLAINSTDTQYF. Together with reference TRBV2 and TRBJ2-3, the CDR3 gives the full variable domain: EPEVTQTPSHQVTQMGQEVILRCVPISNHLYFYWYRQILGQKVEFLVSFYNNEISEKSEIFDDQFSVERPDGSNFTLKIRSTKLEDSAMYFCASRPLAINSTDTQYFGPGTRLTVL.

The chain couples TRBV6-5 to TRBJ2-7; a weak D match, TRBD2 (6 bases). CDR1 is MNHEY, CDR2 SVGAGI, per germline. The CDR3 sequence is 13 residues long. The V gene lost 8 bases and the J gene lost 5 bases, with 16 bases spanning the gap. The CDR3 sequence is CASRRKRENEQYF. The CDR3 DNA is TGTGCCAGCCGCCGAAAACGGGAGAACGAGCAGTACTTC.

This chain uses TRBV7-4 with TRBJ1-5; no clear D gene. V gave up 3 bases and J gave up 7 bases, with 19 bases separating them. The CDR3 length is 16 residues. Germline V gene sequence: CDR1 SGHVT, CDR2 SQSDAQ. CDR3 amino acids: CASSFICCKRRQPQHF. CDR3 in DNA: TGTGCCAGCAGCTTTATCTGCTGTAAGCGGAGACAGCCCCAGCATTTT.

This sequence joins TRBV7-9 and TRBJ2-3; tentatively, D is TRBD2 (5 bases). The V end lost 0 bases, the J end lost 6 bases, and 7 bases lay between the germline ends. In germline, CDR1 is SEHNR, CDR2 FQNEAQ (reference sequence). The CDR3 runs to 13 residues. The CDR3 here is CASSLAGVDTQYF. The CDR3 nucleotides read TGTGCCAGCAGCTTAGCGGGAGTTGATACGCAGTATTTT.

A word on this clone: Mismatch with germline at one junction end may stem from a read error. The rearrangement uses TRBV30 and TRBJ2-1, with 9 bases matching TRBD2. The CDR3 has 14 residues. Per germline, CDR1 GTSNPN and CDR2 SVGIG (reference sequence). The CDR3 DNA sequence: TGTGCCTGGAGTGTACGCGGGAGGGGCAATAAGCAGTTCTTC. It translates to CAWSVRGRGNKQFF. Drawing the rest from reference TRBV30 and TRBJ2-1, the complete variable domain is SQTIHQWPATLVQPVGSPLSLECTVEGTSNPNLYWYRQAAGRGLQLLFYSVGIGQISSEVPQNLSASRPQDRQFILSSKKLLLSDSGFYLCAWSVRGRGNKQFFGPGTRLTVL.

This rearrangement joins TRBV19 to TRBJ1-2; 9 positions match TRBD1. CDR1 LNHDA and CDR2 SQIVND come from the germline V gene (reference sequence). V was clipped by 9 bases and J by 7 bases; unmatched bases: 15. The CDR3 extends over 15 amino acids. DNA for the CDR3: TGTGCCAGCACCCGTCCGGACAGGGGTTTGTTTGGCTACACCTTC. Translating gives CASTRPDRGLFGYTF.

The chain combines TRBV18 with TRBJ2-3, with 7 bases aligning to TRBD1. This CDR3 has 17 residues. Germline V gene data show CDR1 as KGHSH and CDR2 as LQKENI. J lost 1 base, V lost 1 base, and 8 bases had no gene match. The CDR3 here is CASSPQLGTVGTDTQYF. CDR3 sequence (DNA): TGTGCCAGCTCACCACAGTTAGGGACAGTGGGCACAGATACGCAGTATTTT.

This chain connects TRBV6-5 to TRBJ1-5; D might be TRBD1 (5 bases). Germline-derived CDR1 and CDR2 are MNHEY and SVGAGI. The CDR3 length is 13 residues. V was shortened by 6 bases and J by 5 bases, with 11 bases between the two germline ends. As DNA, the CDR3 is TGTGCCAGCAGCAAAGACAGATATCAGCCCCAGCATTTT. This sequence encodes CASSKDRYQPQHF.

The chain links TRBV6-1 to TRBJ2-1; possibly TRBD2 for D (5 bases). Germline V gene sequence: CDR1 MNHNS, CDR2 SASEGT. Trimming left V 2 bases short and J 7 bases short, with 15 bases between. This CDR3 contains 15 residues. CDR3 in DNA: TGTGCCAGCAGTGAAAACCCCTCAACGGGGAATGAGCAGTTCTTC. Translated, it gives CASSENPSTGNEQFF.

Only one count was recorded for this clone. The chain is built from TRBV9 and TRBJ1-5; D call uncertain. The V gene's germline CDR1 is SGDLS and CDR2 YYNGEE. Trimming stripped 3 bases from V and 7 bases from J, with 14 bases between. CDR3 length equals 14 residues. CDR3 coding DNA: TGTGCCAGCAGCGCCCCTTTGGGGAGACAGCCCCAGCATTTT. Residues: CASSAPLGRQPQHF.

This chain links TRBV5-4 with TRBJ2-1; D unclear. The CDR3 is 12 residues long. Germline values: CDR1 SGHNT, CDR2 YYREEE (reference sequence). V was clipped by 4 bases and J by 8 bases, with 10 bases between them. This chain's CDR3 is CASSGRFDEQFF. The CDR3 coding sequence is TGTGCCAGCAGCGGGCGTTTTGATGAGCAGTTCTTC.

For the CDR3, the DNA is TGTGCCACCAGCAGAGTACCAGGGGCCGCTGTTGGGGCCAACGTCCTGACTTTC. As protein: CATSRVPGAAVGANVLTF. The chain joins TRBV15 to TRBJ2-6, with D tentatively TRBD1 (6 bases). The germline V and J ends were trimmed by 1 base and 3 bases, with 16 bases remaining between them. Germline lookup yields CDR1 LNHNV and CDR2 YYDKDF (reference sequence). The CDR3 sequence is 18 residues long.